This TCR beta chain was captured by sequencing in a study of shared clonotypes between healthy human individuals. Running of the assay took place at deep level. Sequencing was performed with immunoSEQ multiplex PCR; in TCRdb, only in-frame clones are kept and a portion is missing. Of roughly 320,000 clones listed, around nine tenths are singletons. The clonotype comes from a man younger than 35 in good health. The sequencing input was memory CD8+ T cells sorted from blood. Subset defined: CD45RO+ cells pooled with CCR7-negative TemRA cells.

The CDR3 here is CASSRGSYNSPLHF. The DNA of the CDR3 is TGTGCCAGCAGCCGCGGTTCCTATAATTCACCCCTCCACTTT. This chain connects TRBV11-2 to TRBJ1-6; D is unclear. V gave up 5 bases and J gave up 1 base, with 6 bases separating them. CDR3 length equals 14 residues. Germline-derived CDR1 and CDR2 are SGHAT and FQNNGV.